The clone carrying this TCR beta chain was seen more than once but under ten times. Its antigen is not known. Generation of bulk TCR libraries relied on previously described methods and listed TCR primers. One entry per CDR3 protein results from TCRdb running MiXCR on the PCR reads. The sample has approximately 680,000 distinct CDR3 sequences; about 25% are singletons. The entry originates in a study of molecular identifiers for immune sequencing clone quantification. Study-wide results and caveats: Clones exceeding 20 RNA copies carried over 98% of effector molecules but under 1% of naive-cell molecules.

This CDR3 is built from 15 residues. Germline values: CDR1 SSHAT, CDR2 FNYEAQ (reference sequence). V lost 1 base to trimming and J lost 8 bases; unmatched junction nucleotides: 3. V gene TRBV7-7 combines with J gene TRBJ2-1; 12 bases line up with TRBD2. The sequencing sample was made of naive CD8+ T cells from blood, with Jurkat cell RNA spiked in. Sample subset: FACS-sorted CD8+CD4-CCR7+CD45RA+ naive T cells. This TCR was recovered from a human donor in good health. Some libraries in this study had Jurkat cell RNA spiked in. CDR3 sequence (DNA): TGTGCCAGCAGCTTAGGGACTAGCGGGGAAGATGAGCAGTTCTTC. It translates to CASSLGTSGEDEQFF.